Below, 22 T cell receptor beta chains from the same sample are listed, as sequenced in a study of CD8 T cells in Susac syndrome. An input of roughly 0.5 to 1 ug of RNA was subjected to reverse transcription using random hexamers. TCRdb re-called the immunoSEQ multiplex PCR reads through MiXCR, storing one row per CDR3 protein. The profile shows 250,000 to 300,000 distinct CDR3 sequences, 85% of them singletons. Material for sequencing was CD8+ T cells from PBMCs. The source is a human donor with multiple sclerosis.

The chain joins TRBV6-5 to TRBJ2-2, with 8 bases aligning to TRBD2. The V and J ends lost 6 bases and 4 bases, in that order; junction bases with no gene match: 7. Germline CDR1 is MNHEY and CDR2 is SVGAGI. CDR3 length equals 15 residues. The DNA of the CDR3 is TGTGCCAGCAGGTTTCGGGAGGGTCTCACCGGGGAGCTGTTTTTT. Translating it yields CASRFREGLTGELFF.

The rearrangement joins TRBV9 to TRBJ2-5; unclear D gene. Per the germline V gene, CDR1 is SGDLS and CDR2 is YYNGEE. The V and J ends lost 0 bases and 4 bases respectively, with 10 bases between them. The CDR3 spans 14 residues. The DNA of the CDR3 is TGTGCCAGCAGCGTAGAGGGATTGGGAGAGACCCAGTACTTC. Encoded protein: CASSVEGLGETQYF.

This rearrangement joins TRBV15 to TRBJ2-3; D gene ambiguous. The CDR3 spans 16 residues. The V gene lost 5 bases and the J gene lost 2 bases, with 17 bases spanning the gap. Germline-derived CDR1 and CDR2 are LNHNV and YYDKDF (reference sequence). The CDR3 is CATSPEAARYTDTQYF. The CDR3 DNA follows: TGTGCCACCAGCCCAGAGGCGGCAAGATACACAGATACGCAGTATTTT.

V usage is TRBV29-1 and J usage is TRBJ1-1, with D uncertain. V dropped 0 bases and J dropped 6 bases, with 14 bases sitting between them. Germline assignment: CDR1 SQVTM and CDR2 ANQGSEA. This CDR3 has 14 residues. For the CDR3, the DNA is TGCAGCGTTGAAGACCATGAGGACGGGGCTGAAGCTTTCTTT. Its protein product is CSVEDHEDGAEAFF.

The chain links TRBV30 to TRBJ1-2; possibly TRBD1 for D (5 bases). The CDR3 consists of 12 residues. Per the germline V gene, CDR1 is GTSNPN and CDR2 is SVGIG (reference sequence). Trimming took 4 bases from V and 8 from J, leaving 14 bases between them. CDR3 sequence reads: CAWNFGTKGYTF. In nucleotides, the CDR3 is TGTGCCTGGAATTTTGGGACCAAGGGCTACACCTTC. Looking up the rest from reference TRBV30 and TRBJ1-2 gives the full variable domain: SQTIHQWPATLVQPVGSPLSLECTVEGTSNPNLYWYRQAAGRGLQLLFYSVGIGQISSEVPQNLSASRPQDRQFILSSKKLLLSDSGFYLCAWNFGTKGYTFGSGTRLTVV.

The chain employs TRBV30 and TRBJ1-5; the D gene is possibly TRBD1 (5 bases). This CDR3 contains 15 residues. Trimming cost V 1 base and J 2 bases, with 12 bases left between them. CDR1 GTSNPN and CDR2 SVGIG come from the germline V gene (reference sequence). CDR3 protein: CAWSGARGGNQPQHF. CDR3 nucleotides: TGTGCCTGGAGTGGGGCAAGGGGTGGCAATCAGCCCCAGCATTTT.

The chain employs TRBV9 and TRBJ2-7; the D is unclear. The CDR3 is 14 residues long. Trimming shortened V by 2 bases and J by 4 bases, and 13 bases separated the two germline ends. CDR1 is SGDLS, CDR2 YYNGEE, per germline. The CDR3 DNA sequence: TGTGCCAGCAGCGTGAGCTCGAGCCCTTACGAGCAGTACTTC. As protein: CASSVSSSPYEQYF.

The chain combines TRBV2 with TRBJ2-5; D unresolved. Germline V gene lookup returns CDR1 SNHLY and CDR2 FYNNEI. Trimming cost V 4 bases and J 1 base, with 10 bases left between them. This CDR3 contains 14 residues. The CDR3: CASSGRSLQETQYF. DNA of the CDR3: TGTGCCAGCAGTGGCAGGAGTCTCCAAGAGACCCAGTACTTC.

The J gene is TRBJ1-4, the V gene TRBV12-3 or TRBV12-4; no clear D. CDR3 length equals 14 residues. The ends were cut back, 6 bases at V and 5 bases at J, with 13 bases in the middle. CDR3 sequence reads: CASSPQPYNEKLFF. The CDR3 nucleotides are TGTGCCAGCAGCCCACAGCCCTACAATGAAAAACTGTTTTTT.

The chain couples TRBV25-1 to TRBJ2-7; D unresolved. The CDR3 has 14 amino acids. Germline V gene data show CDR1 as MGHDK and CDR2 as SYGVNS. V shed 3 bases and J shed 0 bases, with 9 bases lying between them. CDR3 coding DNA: TGTGCCAGCAGTGAGACACGGACCTCCTACGAGCAGTACTTC. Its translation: CASSETRTSYEQYF.

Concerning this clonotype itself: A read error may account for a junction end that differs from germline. CDR3 residues: CASSTGQGRDSNQPQLF. CDR3 bases: TGTGCCAGTAGTACGGGACAGGGCCGAGATAGCAATCAGCCCCAGCTTTTT. The V call is TRBV19, the J call TRBJ1-5, with 9 bases matching TRBD1. Germline V gene lookup returns CDR1 LNHDA and CDR2 SQIVND (reference sequence). The CDR3 extends over 17 amino acids.

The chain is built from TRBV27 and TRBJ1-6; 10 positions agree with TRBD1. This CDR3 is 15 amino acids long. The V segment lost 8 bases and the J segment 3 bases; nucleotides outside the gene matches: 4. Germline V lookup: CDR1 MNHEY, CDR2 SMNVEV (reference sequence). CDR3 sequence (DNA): TGTGCCAGCGCACGGACAGGGGGCTATAATTCACCCCTCCACTTT. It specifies CASARTGGYNSPLHF.

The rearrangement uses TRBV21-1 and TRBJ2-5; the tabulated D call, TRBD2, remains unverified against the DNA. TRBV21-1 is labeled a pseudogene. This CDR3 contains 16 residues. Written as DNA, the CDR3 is TGTGCCAGCAGCAAAGGGAGTGCTAGTCCACAAGAGACCCAGTACTTC. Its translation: CASSKGSASPQETQYF.

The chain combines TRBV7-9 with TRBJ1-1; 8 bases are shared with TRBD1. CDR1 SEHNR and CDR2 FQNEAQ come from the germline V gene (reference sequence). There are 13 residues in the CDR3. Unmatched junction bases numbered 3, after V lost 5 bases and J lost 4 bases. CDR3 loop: CASSRQGSTEAFF. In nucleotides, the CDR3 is TGTGCCAGCAGCCGACAGGGGTCCACTGAAGCTTTCTTT.

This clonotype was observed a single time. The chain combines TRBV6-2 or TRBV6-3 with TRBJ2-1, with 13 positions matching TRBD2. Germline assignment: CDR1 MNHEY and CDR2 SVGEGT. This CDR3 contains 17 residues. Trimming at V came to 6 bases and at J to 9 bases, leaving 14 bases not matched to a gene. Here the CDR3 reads CASSWTGTSGARGEQFF. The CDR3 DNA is TGTGCCAGCAGCTGGACCGGGACTAGCGGGGCTCGGGGTGAGCAGTTCTTC.

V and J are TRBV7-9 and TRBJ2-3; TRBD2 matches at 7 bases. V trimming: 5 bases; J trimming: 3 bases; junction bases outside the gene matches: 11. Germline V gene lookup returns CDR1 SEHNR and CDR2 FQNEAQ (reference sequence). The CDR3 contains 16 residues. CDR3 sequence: CASSRSRDYLTDTQYF. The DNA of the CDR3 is TGTGCCAGCAGCCGTTCCCGGGACTATCTTACAGATACGCAGTATTTT.

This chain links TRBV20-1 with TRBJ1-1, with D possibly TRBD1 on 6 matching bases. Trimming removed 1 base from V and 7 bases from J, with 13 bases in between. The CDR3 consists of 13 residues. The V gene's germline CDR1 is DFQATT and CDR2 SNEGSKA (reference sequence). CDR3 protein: CSARGGTRSEAFF. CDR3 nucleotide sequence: TGCAGTGCTAGAGGAGGGACACGTAGTGAAGCTTTCTTT.

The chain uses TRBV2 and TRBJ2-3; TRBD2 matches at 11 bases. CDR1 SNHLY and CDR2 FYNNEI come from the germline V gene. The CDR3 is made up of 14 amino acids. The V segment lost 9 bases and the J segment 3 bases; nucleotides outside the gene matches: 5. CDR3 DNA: TGTGCCAGGCTAGCGGGAGGAGGTACAGATACGCAGTATTTT. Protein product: CARLAGGGTDTQYF. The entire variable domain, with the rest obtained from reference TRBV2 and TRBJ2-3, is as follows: EPEVTQTPSHQVTQMGQEVILRCVPISNHLYFYWYRQILGQKVEFLVSFYNNEISEKSEIFDDQFSVERPDGSNFTLKIRSTKLEDSAMYFCARLAGGGTDTQYFGPGTRLTVL.

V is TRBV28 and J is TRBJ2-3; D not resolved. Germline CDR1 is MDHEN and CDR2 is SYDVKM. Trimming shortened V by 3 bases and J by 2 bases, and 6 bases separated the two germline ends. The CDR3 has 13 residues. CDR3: CASSFPNTDTQYF. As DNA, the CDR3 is TGTGCCAGCAGTTTCCCCAACACAGATACGCAGTATTTT.

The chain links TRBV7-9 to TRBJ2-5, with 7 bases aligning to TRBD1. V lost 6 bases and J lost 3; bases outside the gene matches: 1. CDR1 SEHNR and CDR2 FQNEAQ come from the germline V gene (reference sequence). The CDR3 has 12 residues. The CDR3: CASRGTEETQYF. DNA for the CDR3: TGTGCCAGCAGGGGGACAGAAGAGACCCAGTACTTC.

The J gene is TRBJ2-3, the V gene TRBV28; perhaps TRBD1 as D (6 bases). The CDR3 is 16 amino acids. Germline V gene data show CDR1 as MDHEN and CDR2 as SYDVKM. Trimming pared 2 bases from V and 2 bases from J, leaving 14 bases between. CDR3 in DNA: TGTGCCAGCAGTTTAATTCCACAGGGAGTCACAGATACGCAGTATTTT. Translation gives CASSLIPQGVTDTQYF.

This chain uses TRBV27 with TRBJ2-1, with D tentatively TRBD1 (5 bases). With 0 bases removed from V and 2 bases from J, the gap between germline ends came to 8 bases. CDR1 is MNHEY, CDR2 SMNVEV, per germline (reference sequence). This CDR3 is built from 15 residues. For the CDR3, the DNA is TGTGCCAGCAGTTTATCAGGGGTCCCCTACAATGAGCAGTTCTTC. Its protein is CASSLSGVPYNEQFF.